One and the same sample provided the 29 T cell receptor beta chains below, sequenced in a study of OX40 agonist ivuxolimab in advanced cancers. Measured with immunoSEQ multiplex PCR; TCRdb has only the in-frame clones, and not every one. The profile covers tens of thousands of clones, with around nine tenths appearing a single time and roughly 1.4% taken by the ten largest. Sequenced material: CD4+ or CD8+ T cells sorted from blood, taken in a trial of the OX40 agonist ivuxolimab. The receptors originated from an adult with an advanced solid tumor such as melanoma, head and neck, liver or kidney cancer.

The chain uses TRBV7-8 and TRBJ1-1, with D unclear. This CDR3 has 14 amino acids. V shed 5 bases and J shed 1 base, with 11 bases lying between them. Germline V lookup: CDR1 SGHVS, CDR2 FQNEAQ. CDR3 residues: CASSRFTENTEAFF. CDR3 sequence (DNA): TGTGCCAGCAGCCGCTTTACAGAGAACACTGAAGCTTTCTTT.

The V gene is TRBV11-1, the J gene TRBJ2-2, with 8 bases aligning to TRBD1. The germline V gene has CDR1 SGHAT and CDR2 FQDESV (reference sequence). This CDR3 comprises 17 residues. V shed 5 bases and J 9 bases; nucleotides not matched to a gene: 17. The CDR3 loop is CASSRSLQGQVPWELFF. CDR3 coding DNA: TGTGCCAGCAGCCGATCATTGCAGGGACAGGTCCCTTGGGAGCTGTTTTTT.

The chain carries TRBV28 and TRBJ2-3; the D is unclear. CDR3 length equals 12 residues. Trimming removed 1 base from V and 9 bases from J, with 8 bases in between. Germline CDR1 reads MDHEN; CDR2 reads SYDVKM. The CDR3 loop is CASSLSLDTQYF. The CDR3 DNA sequence: TGTGCCAGCAGTTTATCGCTGGACACGCAGTATTTT.

The chain carries TRBV18 and TRBJ2-3; a possible D gene is TRBD2 (6 bases). The germline V and J ends were trimmed by 5 bases and 0 bases, with 9 bases remaining between them. This CDR3 region has 14 residues. CDR1 is KGHSH, CDR2 LQKENI, per germline. The CDR3 reads CASSEGTSTDTQYF. CDR3 nucleotides: TGTGCCAGCTCAGAGGGGACTAGCACAGATACGCAGTATTTT.

The chain recombines TRBV9 with TRBJ2-7; D may correspond to TRBD1 or TRBD2 (5 bases each). Germline V CDR1 and CDR2: SGDLS, YYNGEE. The CDR3 runs to 15 residues. V was cut by 0 bases and J by 3 bases, with 13 bases left in between. The CDR3 loop reads CASSVDPGPNYEQYF. CDR3 coding DNA: TGTGCCAGCAGCGTAGATCCGGGACCGAACTACGAGCAGTACTTC. Supplemented by reference TRBV9 and TRBJ2-7, the full variable domain reads DSGVTQTPKHLITATGQRVTLRCSPRSGDLSVYWYQQSLDQGLQFLIQYYNGEERAKGNILERFSAQQFPDLHSELNLSSLELGDSALYFCASSVDPGPNYEQYFGPGTRLTVT.

The chain carries TRBV7-9 and TRBJ1-2; D possibly corresponds to TRBD1 (6 bases). Looked up from germline, CDR1 is SEHNR and CDR2 is FQNEAQ (reference sequence). The CDR3 is 14 residues long. The V end was cut by 5 bases, the J end by 4 bases, with 14 bases between. The CDR3 loop is CASSTQGRGYGYTF. The CDR3 DNA reads TGTGCCAGCAGCACTCAGGGGCGCGGCTATGGCTACACCTTC.

This chain connects TRBV28 to TRBJ1-5, with D tentatively TRBD1 (5 bases). CDR1 is MDHEN, CDR2 SYDVKM, per germline. The CDR3 spans 16 residues. V shed 5 bases and J shed 1 base, with 15 bases lying between them. The CDR3 protein is CASSPGGKVSNQPQHF. CDR3 sequence (DNA): TGTGCCAGCAGTCCGGGGGGTAAGGTGAGCAATCAGCCCCAGCATTTT.

This chain joins TRBV7-3 and TRBJ1-2, with 11 bases lining up with TRBD1. The junction had 7 bases not matched to a gene; V was cut back by 5 bases and J by 5 bases. Germline lookup yields CDR1 SGHTA and CDR2 FQGTGA. This CDR3 has 15 amino acids. The CDR3 DNA follows: TGTGCCAGCAGCCCAGGGACAGGGGGATCTTATGGCTACACCTTC. As protein: CASSPGTGGSYGYTF.

This clone was picked up a small number of times. The chain uses TRBV30 and TRBJ1-1; D gene ambiguous. The CDR3 is 12 amino acids. V lost 2 bases to trimming and J lost 7 bases, with 11 bases between them. In germline, CDR1 is GTSNPN, CDR2 SVGIG (reference sequence). The DNA of the CDR3 is TGTGCCTGGAGTTATGGGTGGGATGAAGCTTTCTTT. This codes for CAWSYGWDEAFF.

This chain uses TRBV30 with TRBJ2-7; D call uncertain. Germline CDR1 and CDR2: GTSNPN and SVGIG (reference sequence). This CDR3 has 14 residues. The ends were cut back, 0 bases at V and 5 bases at J, with 14 bases in the middle. CDR3 residues: CAWSVRRPTHEQYF. The CDR3 DNA follows: TGTGCCTGGAGTGTACGACGGCCAACGCACGAGCAGTACTTC. The variable domain in full, with the rest retrieved from reference TRBV30 and TRBJ2-7, is SQTIHQWPATLVQPVGSPLSLECTVEGTSNPNLYWYRQAAGRGLQLLFYSVGIGQISSEVPQNLSASRPQDRQFILSSKKLLLSDSGFYLCAWSVRRPTHEQYFGPGTRLTVT.

V is TRBV2 and J is TRBJ2-5; D call uncertain. From germline, CDR1 is SNHLY and CDR2 FYNNEI. This CDR3 spans 13 amino acids. Between the trimmed V and J ends, which lost 3 bases and 4 bases, there was a span of 9 bases. CDR3 coding DNA: TGTGCCAGCAGTGACGTCTACACAGAGACCCAGTACTTC. Encoded protein: CASSDVYTETQYF. Full variable domain (missing parts from reference TRBV2 and TRBJ2-5): EPEVTQTPSHQVTQMGQEVILRCVPISNHLYFYWYRQILGQKVEFLVSFYNNEISEKSEIFDDQFSVERPDGSNFTLKIRSTKLEDSAMYFCASSDVYTETQYFGPGTRLLVL.

V and J are TRBV5-6 and TRBJ2-7; D possibly corresponds to TRBD2 (5 bases). Germline V gene sequence: CDR1 SGHDT, CDR2 YYEEEE. The CDR3 sequence is 16 residues long. V lost 0 bases, J lost 4 bases, and 17 bases lay in between. The CDR3 spells CASSLGGPLSPYEQYF. The CDR3 coding sequence is TGTGCCAGCAGCTTGGGCGGGCCCCTGAGCCCATACGAGCAGTACTTC.

This chain uses TRBV5-1 with TRBJ2-3, with 7 positions matching TRBD2. The V segment lost 4 bases and the J segment 2 bases; nucleotides outside the gene matches: 10. CDR1 SGHRS and CDR2 YFSETQ come from the germline V gene. The CDR3 runs 16 residues. The CDR3 reads CASSKSAGGTTDTQYF. DNA of the CDR3: TGCGCCAGCAGCAAATCGGCCGGGGGGACCACAGATACGCAGTATTTT.

This clone turned up a few times. The rearrangement uses TRBV11-3 and TRBJ2-3, with 12 bases matching TRBD2. After removal of 5 bases from V and 2 bases from J, the junction contained 11 bases not matched to a gene. CDR1 and CDR2 from the germline V gene are SGHNT and YENEEA. This CDR3 has 18 residues. CDR3 in DNA: TGTGCCAGCAGCCCAATATGCCTAGCGGGGGGGAACACAGATACGCAGTATTTT. This translates into CASSPICLAGGNTDTQYF.

Only one count was recorded for this clone. The chain employs TRBV25-1 and TRBJ1-3; D remains unclear. CDR1 is MGHDK and CDR2 is SYGVNS in the germline V gene. The length of the CDR3 is 15 residues. V was cut by 3 bases and J by 0 bases, with 9 bases left in between. CDR3 sequence (DNA): TGTGCCAGCAGTGAGGGTCGGAACTCTGGAAACACCATATATTTT. Translated, it gives CASSEGRNSGNTIYF.

The V call is TRBV30, the J call TRBJ1-1, with D unclear. Germline CDR1 GTSNPN, CDR2 SVGIG (reference sequence). This CDR3 has 14 residues. The V end lost 3 bases, the J end lost 1 base, and 12 bases lay between the germline ends. The CDR3 DNA is TGTGCCTGGAGAGTTCCACAGTGGAACACTGAAGCTTTCTTT. This sequence encodes CAWRVPQWNTEAFF. The full variable domain, its missing parts supplied by reference TRBV30 and TRBJ1-1, is SQTIHQWPATLVQPVGSPLSLECTVEGTSNPNLYWYRQAAGRGLQLLFYSVGIGQISSEVPQNLSASRPQDRQFILSSKKLLLSDSGFYLCAWRVPQWNTEAFFGQGTRLTVV.

This chain joins TRBV5-1 and TRBJ1-1; tentative D call: TRBD1 (5 bases). Looked up from germline, CDR1 is SGHRS and CDR2 is YFSETQ. The CDR3 extends over 13 amino acids. V was shortened by 2 bases and J by 10 bases, with 15 bases between the two germline ends. The CDR3 reads CASSLLRERGAFF. CDR3 DNA sequence: TGCGCCAGCAGCTTACTCAGAGAGAGGGGAGCTTTCTTT.

The chain carries TRBV6-5 and TRBJ2-7, with 8 nucleotides matching TRBD2. The V segment lost 6 bases and the J segment 0 bases; nucleotides outside the gene matches: 4. The CDR3 covers 14 residues. Germline V gene sequence: CDR1 MNHEY, CDR2 SVGAGI. This chain's CDR3 is CASRIAGPSYEQYF. CDR3 nucleotide sequence: TGTGCCAGCAGGATAGCGGGACCCTCCTACGAGCAGTACTTC.

The chain employs TRBV5-6 and TRBJ1-2; TRBD1 matches at 10 bases. Germline-derived CDR1 and CDR2 are SGHDT and YYEEEE. The junction had 7 bases not matched to a gene; V was cut back by 4 bases and J by 4 bases. CDR3 size: 15 residues. The CDR3 sequence is CASSDEDRGFYGYTF. CDR3 coding DNA: TGTGCCAGCAGCGACGAGGACAGGGGGTTCTATGGCTACACCTTC.

The V gene is TRBV19, the J gene TRBJ1-1; TRBD1 matches 9 bases. The CDR3 extends over 15 amino acids. Germline V gives CDR1 LNHDA, CDR2 SQIVND (reference sequence). V lost 9 bases and J lost 1; bases outside the gene matches: 9. CDR3 bases: TGTGCCAGCCACCCTAGGACAGGGGCGAACACTGAAGCTTTCTTT. Translation gives CASHPRTGANTEAFF.

The chain is built from TRBV4-1 and TRBJ1-1; maybe TRBD1 (5 bases). Trimming took 2 bases from V and 0 from J, leaving 7 bases between them. The CDR3 extends over 14 amino acids. The germline V gene has CDR1 MGHRA and CDR2 YSYEKL. DNA for the CDR3: TGCGCCAGCAGCCAACGACAGATGAACACTGAAGCTTTCTTT. The encoded protein is CASSQRQMNTEAFF.

V gene TRBV9 combines with J gene TRBJ2-1; 8 nucleotides agree with TRBD2. The CDR3 length is 14 residues. V lost 4 bases and J lost 4; bases outside the gene matches: 4. Germline assignment: CDR1 SGDLS and CDR2 YYNGEE. In nucleotides, the CDR3 is TGTGCCAGCAGCCCCACGGGGGGGTACAATGAGCAGTTCTTC. It encodes CASSPTGGYNEQFF.

The CDR3 reads CASRRTGVYNQPQHF. The DNA for the CDR3 is TGTGCCAGCAGGCGGACAGGGGTATACAATCAGCCCCAGCATTTT. The chain links TRBV5-8 to TRBJ1-5, with TRBD1 matching over 9 bases. Germline V gene data show CDR1 as SGHTS and CDR2 as YDEGEE. The CDR3 extends over 15 amino acids. The V and J ends lost 5 bases and 3 bases, in that order; junction bases with no gene match: 6. The full variable domain, completed using reference TRBV5-8 and TRBJ1-5, is EAGVTQSPTHLIKTRGQQATLRCSPISGHTSVYWYQQALGLGLQFLLWYDEGEERNRGNFPPRFSGRQFPNYSSELNVNALELEDSALYLCASRRTGVYNQPQHFGDGTRLSIL.

V and J are TRBV4-2 and TRBJ2-1, with a possible D match to TRBD2 (6 bases). From germline, CDR1 is LGHNA and CDR2 YNFKEQ. V lost 0 bases, J lost 6 bases, and 12 bases lay in between. This CDR3 spans 15 amino acids. The CDR3 nucleotides read TGTGCCAGCAGCCAAGATGCGTTCGGGGGCAATGAGCAGTTCTTC. It yields the protein CASSQDAFGGNEQFF.

This clone was detected only once. The V gene is TRBV6-5, the J gene TRBJ2-1; possible D gene TRBD1, 5 bases. In germline, CDR1 is MNHEY, CDR2 SVGAGI. V lost 0 bases and J 6 bases, leaving 12 bases between the germline ends. The CDR3 loop spans 15 amino acids. In DNA form, the CDR3 reads TGTGCCAGCAGTTACTCAGGGGTTCTTCCCAATGAGCAGTTCTTC. Protein product: CASSYSGVLPNEQFF.

The genes are TRBV25-1 and TRBJ1-1; 8 positions match TRBD1. Germline-derived CDR1 and CDR2 are MGHDK and SYGVNS. V shed 5 bases, J shed 1 base, and the junction held 6 bases outside the gene matches. The CDR3 consists of 15 residues. The CDR3 DNA reads TGTGCCAGCAGTTACTGGACAGGGTCGAACACTGAAGCTTTCTTT. Its translation is CASSYWTGSNTEAFF.

This chain joins TRBV6-1 and TRBJ2-7; no reliable D call. This CDR3 contains 15 residues. CDR1 and CDR2 from the germline V gene are MNHNS and SASEGT. V was cut by 5 bases and J by 2 bases, with 16 bases left in between. CDR3 protein: CASSLPAYTTYEQYF. In nucleotides, the CDR3 is TGTGCCAGCAGTCTTCCAGCATACACGACCTACGAGCAGTACTTC.

The V gene is TRBV7-9, the J gene TRBJ2-7, with D hard to call. Trimming left V 5 bases short and J 3 bases short, with 8 bases between. The germline CDR1 and CDR2 sequences are SEHNR and FQNEAQ (reference sequence). The CDR3 sequence is 12 residues long. The CDR3 sequence: CASSPDFYEQYF. DNA of the CDR3: TGTGCCAGCAGCCCTGACTTCTACGAGCAGTACTTC.

The chain is built from TRBV19 and TRBJ1-1; D not certain. The V end was cut by 4 bases, the J end by 4 bases, with 13 bases between. The CDR3 covers 14 residues. Germline CDR1 and CDR2: LNHDA and SQIVND (reference sequence). This chain's CDR3 is CASSTTQVPTEAFF. In DNA form, the CDR3 reads TGTGCCAGTAGTACAACTCAGGTCCCCACTGAAGCTTTCTTT.